The present entry profiles one T cell receptor (beta chain) with its context. This record comes from a study of shared clonotypes between healthy human individuals. Those who donated, Caucasian adults without exception, all lived in Nashville, Tennessee. CD4+ cells yielded CD45RA+ naive and CD45RA-negative memory subsets. From germline, CDR1 is SGHAT and CDR2 FQNNGV. The CDR3 extends over 14 amino acids. Trimming removed 4 bases at V and 7 bases at J, with 14 bases between. This table comes from immunoSEQ multiplex PCR, and its TCRdb copy is limited to in-frame clones, with some not included. The data show hundreds of thousands of clones, around 74% seen once.

Sequencing was carried out using memory CD4+ T cells sorted from blood. Sample subset: CD45RA-negative fraction. The TCR comes from a woman in her 30s in good health. V and J are TRBV11-2 and TRBJ2-1; no clear D gene. In DNA form, the CDR3 reads TGTGCCAGCAGCTCGGAGTCCTATAGTAATGAGCAGTTCTTC. This gives the protein CASSSESYSNEQFF.